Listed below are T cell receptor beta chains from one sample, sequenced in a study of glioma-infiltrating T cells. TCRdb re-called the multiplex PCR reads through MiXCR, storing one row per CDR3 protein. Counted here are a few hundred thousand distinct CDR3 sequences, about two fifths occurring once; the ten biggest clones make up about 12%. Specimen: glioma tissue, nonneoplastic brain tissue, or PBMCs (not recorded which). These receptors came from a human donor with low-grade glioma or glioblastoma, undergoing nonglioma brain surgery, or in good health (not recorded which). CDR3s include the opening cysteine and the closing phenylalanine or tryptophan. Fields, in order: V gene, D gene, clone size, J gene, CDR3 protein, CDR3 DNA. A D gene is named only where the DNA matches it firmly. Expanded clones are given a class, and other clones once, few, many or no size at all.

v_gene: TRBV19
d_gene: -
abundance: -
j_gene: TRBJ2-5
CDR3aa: CASSIGHQETQYF
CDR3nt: TGTGCCAGTAGTATCGGACATCAAGAGACCCAGTACTTT

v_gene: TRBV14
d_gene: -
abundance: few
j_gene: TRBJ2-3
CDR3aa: CASSQLSGISTDTQYF
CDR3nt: TGTGCCAGCAGCCAGCTTAGTGGTATTAGCACAGATACGCAGTATTTT

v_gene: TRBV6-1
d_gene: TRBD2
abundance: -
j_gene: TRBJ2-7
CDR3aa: CASSFDNRLRTSGTYEQYF
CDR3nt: TGTGCCAGCAGCTTCGACAATCGCTTAAGGACTAGCGGGACTTACGAGCAGTACTTC

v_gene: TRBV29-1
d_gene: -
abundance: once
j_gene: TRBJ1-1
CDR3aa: CSVVPGSNTEAFF
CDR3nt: TGCAGCGTTGTGCCGGGGTCGAACACTGAAGCTTTCTTT

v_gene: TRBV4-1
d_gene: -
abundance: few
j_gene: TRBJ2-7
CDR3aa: CASSQVTGSYEQYF
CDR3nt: TGCGCCAGCAGCCAAGTGACAGGCTCCTACGAGCAGTACTTC

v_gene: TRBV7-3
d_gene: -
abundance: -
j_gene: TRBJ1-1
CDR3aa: CASSLSGSGGGNTEAFF
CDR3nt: TGTGCCAGCAGCTTGTCGGGGAGTGGGGGAGGAAATACTGAAGCTTTCTTT

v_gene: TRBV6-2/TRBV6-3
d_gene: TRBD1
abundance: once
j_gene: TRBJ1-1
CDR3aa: CASSSGQAKVTEAFF
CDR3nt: TGTGCCAGCAGCTCCGGACAGGCGAAAGTCACTGAAGCTTTCTTT

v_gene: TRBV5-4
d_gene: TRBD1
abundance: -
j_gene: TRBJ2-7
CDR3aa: CASRAGTGDTYEQYF
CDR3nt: TGTGCCAGCAGAGCCGGGACAGGTGATACCTACGAGCAGTACTTC

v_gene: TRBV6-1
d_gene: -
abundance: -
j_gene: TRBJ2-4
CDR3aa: CASSLSSLGAKNIQYF
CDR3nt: TGTGCCAGCAGTTTATCCTCTCTGGGAGCCAAAAACATTCAGTACTTC

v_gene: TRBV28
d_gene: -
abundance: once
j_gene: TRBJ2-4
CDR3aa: CASSFRSVRNIQYF
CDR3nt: TGTGCCAGCAGTTTTAGGTCCGTGAGAAACATTCAGTACTTC

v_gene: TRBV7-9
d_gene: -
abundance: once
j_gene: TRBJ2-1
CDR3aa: CASSPRAHYEQFF
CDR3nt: TGTGCCAGCAGCCCCCGGGCCCACTACGAGCAGTTCTTC

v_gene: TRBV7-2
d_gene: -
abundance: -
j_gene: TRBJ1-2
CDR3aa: CASSLAGAVYGYTF
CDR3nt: TGTGCCAGCAGCTTAGCTGGTGCCGTCTATGGCTACACCTTC

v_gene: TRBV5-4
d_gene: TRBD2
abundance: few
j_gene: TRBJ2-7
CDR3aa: CATRGEGRPYEQYF
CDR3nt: TGTGCCACCCGAGGGGAGGGAAGGCCTTACGAGCAGTACTTC

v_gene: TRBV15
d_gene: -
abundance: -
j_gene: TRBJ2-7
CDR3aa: CATSRDRAGSAYEQYF
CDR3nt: TGTGCCACCAGCAGAGATCGGGCGGGATCTGCCTACGAGCAGTACTTC

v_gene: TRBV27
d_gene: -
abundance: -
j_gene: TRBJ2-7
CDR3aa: CASSPQGLHYEQYF
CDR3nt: TGTGCCAGCAGTCCGCAGGGACTTCACTACGAGCAGTACTTC

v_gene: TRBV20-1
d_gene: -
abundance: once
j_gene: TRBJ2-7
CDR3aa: CSARDGAYGQYF
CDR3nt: TGCAGTGCTAGAGATGGAGCCTACGGGCAGTACTTC

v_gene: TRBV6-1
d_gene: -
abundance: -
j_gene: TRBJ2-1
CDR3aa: CASSPGTLTYNEQFF
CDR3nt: TGTGCCAGCAGTCCCGGGACTCTTACCTACAATGAGCAGTTCTTC

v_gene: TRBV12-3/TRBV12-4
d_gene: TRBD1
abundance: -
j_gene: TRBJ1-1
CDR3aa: CATSRTGRNTEAFF
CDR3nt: TGTGCCACTTCCAGGACAGGGAGGAACACTGAAGCTTTCTTT

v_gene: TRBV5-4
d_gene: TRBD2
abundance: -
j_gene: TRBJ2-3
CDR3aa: CAGSSRTSGSFADTQYF
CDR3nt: TGTGCCGGCAGCAGCCGGACTAGCGGGAGTTTTGCAGATACGCAGTATTTT

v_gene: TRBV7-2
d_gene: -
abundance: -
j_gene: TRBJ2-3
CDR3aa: CASLRRRGTDTQYF
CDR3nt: TGTGCCAGCCTCCGGCGGCGGGGCACAGATACGCAGTATTTT

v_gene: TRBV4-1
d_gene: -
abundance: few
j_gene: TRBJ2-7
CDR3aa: CASSQDADSNYEQYF
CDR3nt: TGCGCCAGCAGCCAAGATGCGGACAGCAACTACGAGCAGTACTTC

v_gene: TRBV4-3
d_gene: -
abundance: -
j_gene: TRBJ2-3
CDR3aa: CASSQSPSDTQYF
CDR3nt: TGCGCCAGCAGCCAAAGTCCTTCGGATACGCAGTATTTT

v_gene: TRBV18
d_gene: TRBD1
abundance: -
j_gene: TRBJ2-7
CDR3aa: CASSPFAGTGFYEQYF
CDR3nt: TGTGCCAGCTCACCTTTCGCCGGGACAGGCTTCTACGAGCAGTACTTC

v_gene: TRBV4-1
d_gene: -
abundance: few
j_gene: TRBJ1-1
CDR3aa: CASSQPLRGRTIAFF
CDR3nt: TGCGCCAGCAGCCAACCTCTCCGCGGACGTACTATAGCTTTCTTT

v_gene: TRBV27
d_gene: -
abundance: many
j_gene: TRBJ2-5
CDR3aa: CASSRTGITRFIQETQYF
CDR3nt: TGTGCCAGCAGTCGAACCGGGATAACTCGATTTATCCAAGAGACCCAGTACTTC

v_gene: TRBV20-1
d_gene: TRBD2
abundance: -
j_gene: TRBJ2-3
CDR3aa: CTLGASGRAGTDTQYF
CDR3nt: TGCACCTTGGGGGCTAGCGGGAGGGCCGGCACAGATACGCAGTATTTT

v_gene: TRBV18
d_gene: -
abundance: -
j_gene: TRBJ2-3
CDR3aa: CAGTGFEADTRYF
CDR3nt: TGTGCCGGAACGGGTTTTGAAGCAGATACGCGGTATTTT

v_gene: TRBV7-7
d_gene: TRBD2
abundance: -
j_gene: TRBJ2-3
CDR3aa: CASSLVSSGLSTDTQYF
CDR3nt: TGTGCCAGCAGCTTAGTTTCTAGCGGCTTAAGCACAGATACGCAGTATTTT

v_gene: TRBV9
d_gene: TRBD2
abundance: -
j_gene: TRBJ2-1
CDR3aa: CASSVGIAGAYNEQFF
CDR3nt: TGTGCCAGCAGCGTAGGAATAGCGGGAGCCTACAATGAGCAGTTCTTC

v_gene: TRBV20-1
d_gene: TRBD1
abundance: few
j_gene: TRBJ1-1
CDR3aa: CSALDRVGEAFF
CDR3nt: TGCAGTGCGCTGGACAGGGTAGGCGAAGCTTTCTTT

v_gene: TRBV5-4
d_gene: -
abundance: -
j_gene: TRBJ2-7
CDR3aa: CASSLGLPSYEQYF
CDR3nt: TGTGCCAGCAGCCTCGGACTGCCTTCCTACGAGCAGTACTTC

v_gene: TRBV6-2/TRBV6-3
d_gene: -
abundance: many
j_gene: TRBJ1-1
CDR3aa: CASSSPTEAFF
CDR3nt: TGTGCCAGCAGTTCTCCCACTGAAGCTTTCTTT

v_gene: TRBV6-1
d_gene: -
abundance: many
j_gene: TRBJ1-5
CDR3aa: CASSLTGYSNQPQHF
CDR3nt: TGTGCCAGCAGTTTAACAGGATATAGCAATCAGCCCCAGCATTTT